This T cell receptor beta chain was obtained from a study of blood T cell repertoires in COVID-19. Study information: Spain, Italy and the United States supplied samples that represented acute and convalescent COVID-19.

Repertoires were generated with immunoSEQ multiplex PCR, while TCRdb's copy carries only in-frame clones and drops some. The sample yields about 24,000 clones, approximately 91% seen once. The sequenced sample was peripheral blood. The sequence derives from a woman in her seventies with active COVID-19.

DNA for the CDR3: TGTGCCAGCAGCTTGGCCCCAGGGAACACTGAAGCTTTCTTT. Protein product: CASSLAPGNTEAFF. The rearrangement uses TRBV5-4 and TRBJ1-1; D call uncertain. The length of the CDR3 is 14 residues. V was cut by 0 bases and J by 1 base, with 7 bases left in between. Per the germline V gene, CDR1 is SGHNT and CDR2 is YYREEE (reference sequence).